Listed below are T cell receptor beta chains from one sample, sequenced in a study of blood T cell repertoires in COVID-19. Assay used: immunoSEQ multiplex PCR; TCRdb lists only in-frame clones, some missing. The data contain roughly 260,000 clones, about 90% of them seen just once; the ten biggest clones take up about 2.2%. The sequenced sample consisted of peripheral blood. Receptors were obtained from a woman aged 45-60 years who had recovered from COVID-19. Both conserved end residues are part of each CDR3. The order of the fields is J gene, D gene, clone size, V gene, CDR3 DNA, CDR3 protein. The D gene is left open where the match is weak. The listing skips clone size in some rows; elsewhere it reads once, few, many or a size class.

TRBJ1-1 NA NA TRBV5-1 TGCGCCAGCGCACCCGCGGGGGGTGTGGACACTGAAGCTTTCTTT CASAPAGGVDTEAFF
TRBJ1-1 NA NA TRBV7-2 TGTGCCAGCAGCCCAGAAACACTGAACACTGAAGCTTTCTTT CASSPETLNTEAFF
TRBJ2-3 NA NA TRBV2 TGTGCCATAAGCACAGATACGCAGTATTTT CAISTDTQYF
TRBJ2-7 TRBD1 few TRBV5-1 TGCGCCAGCAGCTCCGGGACAGGGGGGTACGAGCAGTACTTC CASSSGTGGYEQYF
TRBJ2-7 TRBD2 NA TRBV7-8 TGTGCCAGCAGCTTACCCAGAAGACTAGCGGGAGCGTACGAGCAGTACTTC CASSLPRRLAGAYEQYF
TRBJ2-5 TRBD2 few TRBV2 TGTGCCAGCGGGGGGACTAGCGGGCCTCAAGAGACCCAGTACTTC CASGGTSGPQETQYF
TRBJ2-3 NA NA TRBV12-5 TGTGCTAGTATGCGCAGGGGGGCTACAGATACGCAGTATTTT CASMRRGATDTQYF
TRBJ2-7 TRBD1 NA TRBV6-6 TGTGCCAGCAGTTACTCAGGACAGGGGTTCTACGAGCAGTACTTC CASSYSGQGFYEQYF
TRBJ1-5 TRBD1 NA TRBV15 TGTGCCACGCAGGGGGCAAGTGTCAATCAGCCCCAGCATTTT CATQGASVNQPQHF
TRBJ2-1 TRBD2 NA TRBV6-5 TGTGCCAGCAGGGGAGCGGGAGGGCCTGACAATGAGCAGTTCTTC CASRGAGGPDNEQFF
TRBJ2-2 TRBD1 NA TRBV7-9 TGTGCCAGCAGCGGGCGGAGCGCGACAGGGAGCATAGGGGAGCTGTTTTTT CASSGRSATGSIGELFF
TRBJ1-1 NA few TRBV6-2/TRBV6-3 TGTGCCAGCAGTCAACTCCGGGACAAAGCTTTCTTT CASSQLRDKAFF
TRBJ2-2 TRBD2 NA TRBV9 TGTGCCAGCAGCGATCTAGCGGGAGCCGGGGAGCTGTTTTTT CASSDLAGAGELFF
TRBJ1-1 NA NA TRBV6-2/TRBV6-3 TGTGCCAGCAGTTACTCGAAATCCAGGGCTGGTCTCCAAGCTTTCTTT CASSYSKSRAGLQAFF
TRBJ2-5 TRBD2 NA TRBV11-1 TGTGCCAGCACCGAGGGGCGGGAGGGACACCAAGAGACCCAGTACTTC CASTEGREGHQETQYF
TRBJ1-1 TRBD1 few TRBV6-2/TRBV6-3 TGTGCCAGCAGTTACGTCGGGACAGGGGTCACTGAAGCTTTCTTT CASSYVGTGVTEAFF
TRBJ1-2 TRBD1 NA TRBV7-9 TGTGCCAGCAGCCAGGGGGCGGATTACACCTTC CASSQGADYTF
TRBJ1-3 NA NA TRBV6-5 TGTGCCAGTTCAGGGGCAGGAAACACCATATATTTT CASSGAGNTIYF
TRBJ2-7 NA NA TRBV20-1 TGCAGTGCAGCGATCCCCTACGAGCAGTACTTC CSAAIPYEQYF
TRBJ1-2 NA NA TRBV6-5 TGTGCCAGCACCTCCGGGGGGGCTGGTGGCTACACCTTC CASTSGGAGGYTF
TRBJ1-1 NA NA TRBV28 TGTGCCAGCACCCCCGTGGGGGCCCAGAACACTGAAGCTTTCTTT CASTPVGAQNTEAFF
TRBJ1-6 NA NA TRBV3-1/TRBV3-2 TGTGCCAGCAGCCAAGATCTAGGTGGATCTAATTCACCCCTCCACTTT CASSQDLGGSNSPLHF
TRBJ1-6 NA NA TRBV3-1/TRBV3-2 TGTGCCAGCAGCCCGACTTTTATTAATTCACCCCTCCACTTT CASSPTFINSPLHF
TRBJ1-2 TRBD1 NA TRBV9 TGTGCCAGCAGCGTAGATACAGGGGGCCTCTATGGCTACACCTTC CASSVDTGGLYGYTF
TRBJ1-4 NA NA TRBV15 TGTGCCACCAGCACCCCGGTTTCGGGGTATGATGAAAAACTGTTTTTT CATSTPVSGYDEKLFF